This T cell receptor (beta chain) was captured by sequencing in a study of blood T cell repertoires in COVID-19. Overall study: From the United States, Italy and Spain came samples of acute and convalescent COVID-19. T cells, B-cell-depleted T cells, or PBMCs provided the cDNA or gDNA that served as material.

Sequencing was performed with immunoSEQ multiplex PCR; in TCRdb, only in-frame clones are kept and a portion is missing. The sample includes around 30,000 clones, more than 70% of them seen just once. The V end was cut by 6 bases, the J end by 8 bases, with 11 bases between. Germline V gene data show CDR1 as MNHEY and CDR2 as SVGAGI. The CDR3 is 13 amino acids. The specimen sequenced was peripheral blood. The TCR originated in an older man with active or convalescent COVID-19. This chain joins TRBV6-5 and TRBJ1-6, with D uncertain. CDR3 sequence reads: CASSLFRDSPLHF. CDR3 bases: TGTGCCAGCAGCCTGTTTCGGGATTCACCCCTCCACTTT.